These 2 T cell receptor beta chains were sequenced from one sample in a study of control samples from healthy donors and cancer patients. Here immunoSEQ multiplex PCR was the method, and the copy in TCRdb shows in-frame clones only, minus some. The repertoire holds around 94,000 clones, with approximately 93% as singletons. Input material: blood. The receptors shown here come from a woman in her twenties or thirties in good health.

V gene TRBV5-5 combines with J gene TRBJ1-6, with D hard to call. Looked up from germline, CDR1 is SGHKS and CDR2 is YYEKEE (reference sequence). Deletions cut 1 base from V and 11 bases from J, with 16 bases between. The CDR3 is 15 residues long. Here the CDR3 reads CASSLYGHETAPLHF. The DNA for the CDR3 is TGTGCCAGCAGCTTGTATGGGCACGAGACGGCACCCCTCCACTTT. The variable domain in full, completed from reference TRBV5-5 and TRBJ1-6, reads DAGVTQSPTHLIKTRGQQVTLRCSPISGHKSVSWYQQVLGQGPQFIFQYYEKEERGRGNFPDRFSARQFPNYSSELNVNALLLGDSALYLCASSLYGHETAPLHFGNGTRLTVT.

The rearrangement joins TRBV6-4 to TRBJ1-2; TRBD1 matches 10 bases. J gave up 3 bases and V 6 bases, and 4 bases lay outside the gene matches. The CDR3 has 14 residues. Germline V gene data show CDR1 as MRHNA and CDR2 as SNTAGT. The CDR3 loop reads CASSRDRGDYGYTF. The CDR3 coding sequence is TGTGCCAGCAGCAGGGACAGGGGTGACTATGGCTACACCTTC.